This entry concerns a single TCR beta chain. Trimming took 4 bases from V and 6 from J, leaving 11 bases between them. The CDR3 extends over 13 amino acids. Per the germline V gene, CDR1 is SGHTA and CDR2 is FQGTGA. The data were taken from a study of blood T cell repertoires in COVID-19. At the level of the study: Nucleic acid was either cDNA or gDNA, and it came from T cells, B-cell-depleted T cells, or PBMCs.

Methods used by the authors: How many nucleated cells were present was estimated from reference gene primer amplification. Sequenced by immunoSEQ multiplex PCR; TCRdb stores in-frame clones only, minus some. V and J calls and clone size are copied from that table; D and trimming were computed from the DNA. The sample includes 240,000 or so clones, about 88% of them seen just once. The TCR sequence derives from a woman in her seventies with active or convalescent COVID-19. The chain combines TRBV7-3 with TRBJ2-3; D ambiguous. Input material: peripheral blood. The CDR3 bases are TGTGCCAGCAGCTCTGGTAGTCGGGATACGCAGTATTTT. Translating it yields CASSSGSRDTQYF.